The 3 T cell receptor beta chains below were found in one sample sequenced in a study of vaccination and CD4 T cells after COVID-19. What these receptors recognize is not known. The sample's treatment: roughly ten-day PBMC culture with coronavirus spike peptide pools or control peptides (ViraFEST assay). The collection of CD4+ T cells from the unexposed donor took place before the COVID-19 pandemic (2011-2018). Scientists ran DNA taken from cultured CD4+ T cells through the Oncomine TCR Beta short-read assay for sequencing. Each CDR3 protein is one row after TCRdb ran MiXCR on the PCR reads. The sample lists just over 4,000 distinct CDR3 sequences; roughly 77% were seen once. Sequencing used CD4+ T cells from blood, cultured in vitro. The receptors were gathered from a human donor in good health.

The chain combines TRBV21-1 with TRBJ1-5; the table names TRBD1, a call not compared with the DNA. TRBV21-1 is reported as a pseudogene. The CDR3 runs to 15 residues. CDR3 in amino acids: CASSPVDPGSQPQHF. The CDR3 nucleotides read TGTGCCAGCAGCCCAGTGGATCCAGGGAGTCAGCCCCAGCATTTT.

The V call is TRBV15, the J call TRBJ2-5; 12 bases are shared with TRBD1. V lost 3 bases and J lost 5; bases outside the gene matches: 7. The germline CDR1 and CDR2 sequences are LNHNV and YYDKDF (reference sequence). There are 16 residues in the CDR3. As DNA, the CDR3 is TGTGCCACCAGCAGGGGGGACAGGGGGCTTGGGGAGACCCAGTACTTC. It is translated as CATSRGDRGLGETQYF.

The genes are TRBV15 and TRBJ1-5; D remains ambiguous. The CDR3 is made up of 15 amino acids. Trimming removed 0 bases from V and 3 bases from J, with 9 bases in between. In germline, CDR1 is LNHNV, CDR2 YYDKDF (reference sequence). The CDR3 sequence is CATSREKGDNQPQHF. CDR3 DNA: TGTGCCACCAGCAGAGAAAAGGGTGACAATCAGCCCCAGCATTTT.